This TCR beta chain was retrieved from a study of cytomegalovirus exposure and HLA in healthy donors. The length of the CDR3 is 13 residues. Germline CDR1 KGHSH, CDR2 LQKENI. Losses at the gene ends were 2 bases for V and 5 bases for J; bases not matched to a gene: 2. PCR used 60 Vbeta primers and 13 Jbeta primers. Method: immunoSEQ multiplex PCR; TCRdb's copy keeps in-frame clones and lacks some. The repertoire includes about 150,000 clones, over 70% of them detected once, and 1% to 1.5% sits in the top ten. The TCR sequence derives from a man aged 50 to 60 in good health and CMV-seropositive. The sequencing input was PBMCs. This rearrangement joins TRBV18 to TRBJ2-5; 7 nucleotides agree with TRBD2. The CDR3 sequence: CASSPYGGETQYF. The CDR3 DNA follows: TGTGCCAGCTCACCATACGGGGGGGAGACCCAGTACTTC.